The 14 T cell receptor delta chains listed next were all sequenced from one sample in a study of Vδ1+ human thymocytes (dated by TCRdb to the late 2010s). What the authors observed across the whole study: In contrast to oligoclonal peripheral blood repertoires, thymic TRG and TRD repertoires appeared to be highly polyclonal with Gaussian CDR3 length distributions.

Antigens of these TCRs are unknown. Sequencing took place on an Illumina MiSeq. RNA extraction was carried out with the RNeasy mini kit, and reverse transcription was then done using Superscript III. CDR3 amplicons were generated by multiplex PCR with pooled V-gene forward primers and a constant-region reverse primer carrying Illumina adaptor overhangs. After TCRdb called clones again from the public reads with CATT, rows with identical DNA were merged. For this sample there are over 65,000 delta-chain clones; around 30% appear just once. Around 0.3% of the sample rests with the top ten. Material for sequencing was Vdelta1+ gamma-delta thymocytes from the thymus. The label giving this sample's cell subset or site can be read as: FACS-sorted CD3+ TCRalphabeta- TCRVdelta1+ TCRVdelta2- thymocytes. The receptors shown here come from a boy under two years old who had congenital heart surgery.

The chain uses TRDV1 and TRDJ1; maybe TRDD3 (6 bases). CDR3 length equals 19 residues. Germline values: CDR1 TSWWSYY, CDR2 QGS. Trimming shortened V by 4 bases and J by 3 bases, and 27 bases separated the two germline ends. CDR3 amino acids: CALGANPGIPSEGADKLIF. In nucleotides, the CDR3 is TGTGCTCTTGGGGCTAATCCGGGGATCCCTTCGGAGGGCGCCGATAAACTCATCTTT.

In this sample, this clone turned up a few times. A junction end diverges from the germline sequence, so it may reflect a read error. V is TRDV2 and J is TRDJ2; TRDD3 aligns across 7 bases. CDR1 and CDR2 (germline): GEAIGNYY, EKD. This CDR3 is built from 15 residues. The CDR3 DNA is TGTGCCTGTGCCACCTCGGAGATCTGGGGGGCACAACTCTTCTTT. It translates to CACATSEIWGAQLFF.

In this sample, this clone turned up a few times. This chain connects TRDV1 to TRDJ1; 10 bases are shared with TRDD3. V dropped 0 bases and J dropped 9; count of bases not matched to a gene: 13. The CDR3 covers 17 residues. Germline CDR1 reads TSWWSYY; CDR2 reads QGS. CDR3 loop: CALGELFRFVGDTELIF. The CDR3 DNA sequence: TGTGCTCTTGGGGAACTTTTCCGATTCGTGGGGGATACCGAACTCATCTTT.

This clone was observed a few times. The genes are TRDV1 and TRDJ1, with TRDD3 matching 9 bases. Germline loops: CDR1 TSWWSYY, CDR2 QGS. This CDR3 contains 22 residues. Trimming cost V 0 bases and J 8 bases; bases outside gene matches: 28. Here the CDR3 reads CALGELPLRLHLGGYPNSKLIF. In nucleotides, the CDR3 is TGTGCTCTTGGGGAACTGCCGCTACGCCTCCACCTCGGGGGATACCCAAACTCCAAACTCATCTTT.

Note on this clone: The sample has other DNA sequences that encode this CDR3 too. The chain carries TRDV2 and TRDJ1; 10 bases fit TRDD3. CDR1 GEAIGNYY and CDR2 EKD come from the germline V gene. Germline trimming cut 8 bases from V and 1 base from J; bases unmatched to any gene: 9. The length of the CDR3 is 15 residues. CDR3 protein: CAFSYWGMGTDKLIF. The CDR3 DNA is TGTGCCTTTTCGTACTGGGGGATGGGCACCGATAAACTCATCTTT.

The genes are TRDV1 and TRDJ1; possibly TRDD3 for D (5 bases). V was cut by 2 bases and J by 3 bases, with 16 bases left in between. Germline loops: CDR1 TSWWSYY, CDR2 QGS. This CDR3 spans 16 amino acids. The CDR3 sequence is CALGEDPPGKADKLIF. The CDR3 DNA reads TGTGCTCTTGGGGAAGATCCCCCGGGGAAAGCCGATAAACTCATCTTT.

V is TRDV1 and J is TRDJ1; 11 bases fit TRDD3. The germline V gene encodes CDR1 TSWWSYY and CDR2 QGS. The CDR3 covers 18 residues. Trimming at V came to 0 bases and at J to 5 bases, leaving 11 bases not matched to a gene. The CDR3 reads CALGELTPHWGIGDKLIF. CDR3 in DNA: TGTGCTCTTGGGGAACTAACCCCCCACTGGGGGATAGGGGATAAACTCATCTTT.

This clone was seen a handful of times. The chain employs TRDV2 and TRDJ1; 9 nucleotides line up with TRDD3. The CDR3 is made up of 17 amino acids. The trim removed 9 bases at V and 0 bases at J, leaving 16 bases unmatched. The V gene's germline CDR1 is GEAIGNYY and CDR2 EKD. The CDR3 DNA reads as TGTGCCGAGGGTACTGGGGGACCAAGAGAGTACACCGATAAACTCATCTTT. It encodes CAEGTGGPREYTDKLIF.

V gene TRDV2 combines with J gene TRDJ1, with D unclear. This CDR3 comprises 16 residues. V dropped 5 bases and J dropped 4 bases, with 22 bases sitting between them. The germline V gene has CDR1 GEAIGNYY and CDR2 EKD. CDR3 protein: CACAQGWAWEDDKLIF. Here the CDR3 DNA reads TGTGCCTGTGCTCAAGGTTGGGCGTGGGAGGACGATAAACTCATCTTT.

V gene TRDV1 combines with J gene TRDJ1; tentative D call: TRDD3 (5 bases). Germline lookup yields CDR1 TSWWSYY and CDR2 QGS. This CDR3 is built from 21 residues. With 0 bases removed from V and 0 bases from J, the gap between germline ends came to 26 bases. The CDR3 reads CALGELGVVLIHTAYTDKLIF. CDR3 DNA: TGTGCTCTTGGGGAACTTGGGGTAGTGCTCATACATACTGCGTACACCGATAAACTCATCTTT.

The chain is built from TRDV1 and TRDJ1; TRDD3 aligns across 10 bases. Germline V gene sequence: CDR1 TSWWSYY, CDR2 QGS. This CDR3 has 21 residues. The J segment lost 0 bases and the V segment lost 2 bases, leaving 18 bases of the junction unmatched. This CDR3 is CALGEFFPLGDAIKYTDKLIF. The CDR3 nucleotides are TGTGCTCTTGGGGAATTCTTCCCACTGGGGGATGCGATTAAGTACACCGATAAACTCATCTTT.

This clone was seen only a few times. The chain is built from TRDV1 and TRDJ1; 7 nucleotides match TRDD3. V was pared by 3 bases and J by 1 base, with 17 bases of the junction left unmatched. The V gene's germline CDR1 is TSWWSYY and CDR2 QGS. The length of the CDR3 is 19 residues. The CDR3 bases are TGTGCTCTTGGGGAGACTACGCTGGGGGGCCCCTACGGCACCGATAAACTCATCTTT. This translates into CALGETTLGGPYGTDKLIF.

The V and J genes are TRDV1 and TRDJ1; TRDD3 matches 12 bases. This CDR3 has 22 residues. V was pared by 2 bases and J by 1 base, with 20 bases of the junction left unmatched. Germline V gives CDR1 TSWWSYY, CDR2 QGS. Here the CDR3 reads CALGEAVPTNTGGYLATDKLIF. In DNA, the CDR3 is TGTGCTCTTGGGGAAGCGGTCCCTACGAACACTGGGGGATACTTAGCCACCGATAAACTCATCTTT.

This chain connects TRDV1 to TRDJ1; possible D gene TRDD3, 6 bases. Trimming stripped 1 base from V and 1 base from J, with 28 bases between. The CDR3 is made up of 21 amino acids. Germline V gene data show CDR1 as TSWWSYY and CDR2 as QGS. The CDR3 is CALGERWGRVRGPRCTDKLIF. In DNA, the CDR3 is TGTGCTCTTGGGGAACGCTGGGGAAGGGTGAGGGGGCCCCGTTGCACCGATAAACTCATCTTT.